This T cell receptor (beta chain) stems from a study of cytomegalovirus exposure and HLA in healthy donors. Notes on the study in general: Later on, a genetic analysis was performed. It linked a missense variant in DCLRE1C with V- and J-gene trimming of TCR beta.

There are 18 residues in the CDR3. The ends lost 4 bases at V and 0 bases at J; junction bases unmatched: 14. CDR1 is LGHNA and CDR2 is YSLEER in the germline V gene. A word on this clone: Its antigen is currently unknown.

Primers included in the PCR were 60 Vbeta and 13 Jbeta primers. Clones were read by immunoSEQ multiplex PCR, and TCRdb kept only the in-frame ones, dropping some. The sample yields around 140,000 clones, 79% seen once. The specimen was PBMCs. V is TRBV4-3 and J is TRBJ1-1, with 7 bases fitting TRBD1. The TCR originated in a male donor in good health and CMV-seronegative. CDR3 nucleotides: TGCGCCAGCAGCCCCTACGACGGACAGGAGGGGTTGAACACTGAAGCTTTCTTT. As protein: CASSPYDGQEGLNTEAFF.